The entry below describes one TCR beta chain. The data were taken from a study of T cell responses to AZD1222 COVID-19 vaccine. The CDR3 contains 15 residues. V shed 6 bases and J shed 2 bases, with 16 bases lying between them. Per germline, CDR1 MNHEY and CDR2 SVGAGI. The method was immunoSEQ multiplex PCR; TCRdb's version includes in-frame clones alone and lacks a portion of them. The table lists roughly 100,000 clones, approximately 89% of them singletons, with around 20% in the top ten. The clonotype was recovered from an adult in good health. This specimen was peripheral blood, taken on day 0 of AZD1222 vaccination. The chain recombines TRBV6-5 with TRBJ1-2; a possible D gene is TRBD1 (5 bases). CDR3: CASSPHRDLNYGYTF. The CDR3 DNA reads TGTGCCAGCAGCCCGCACCGGGACCTAAACTATGGCTACACCTTC.